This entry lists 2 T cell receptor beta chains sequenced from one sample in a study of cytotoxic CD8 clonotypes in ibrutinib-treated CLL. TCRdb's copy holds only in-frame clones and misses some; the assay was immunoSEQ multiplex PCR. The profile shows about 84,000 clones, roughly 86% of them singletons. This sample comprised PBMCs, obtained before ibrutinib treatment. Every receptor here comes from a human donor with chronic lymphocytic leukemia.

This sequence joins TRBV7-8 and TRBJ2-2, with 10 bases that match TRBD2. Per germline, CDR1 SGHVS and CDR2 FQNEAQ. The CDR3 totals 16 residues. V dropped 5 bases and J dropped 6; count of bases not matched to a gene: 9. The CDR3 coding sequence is TGTGCCAGCAGCATCCTCGGGACTAGCGACGCCGGGGAGCTGTTTTTT. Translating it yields CASSILGTSDAGELFF. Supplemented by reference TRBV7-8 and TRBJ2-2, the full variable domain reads GAGVSQSPRYKVAKRGQDVALRCDPISGHVSLFWYQQALGQGPEFLTYFQNEAQLDKSGLPSDRFFAERPEGSVSTLKIQRTQQEDSAVYLCASSILGTSDAGELFFGEGSRLTVL.

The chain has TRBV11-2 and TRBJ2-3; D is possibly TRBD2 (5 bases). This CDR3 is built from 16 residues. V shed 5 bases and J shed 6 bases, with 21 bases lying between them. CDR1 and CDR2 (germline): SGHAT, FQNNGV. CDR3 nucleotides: TGTGCCAGCAGCCAATCGCGGGTGCGACCCTCGGATACGCAGTATTTT. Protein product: CASSQSRVRPSDTQYF.